The 12 T cell receptor beta chains below were found in one sample sequenced in a study of T cell repertoires in cytomegalovirus infection (dated by TCRdb to the late 2010s). This sample's treatment or condition label indicates: in vitro stimulation with specific CMV peptide epitopes to enrich CMV-specific T cells. The run used an Illumina HiSeq 1500. TCRdb cleaned the public reads at Q25 with fastp, built clones with MiXCR and kept in-frame beta chains. Under each unique CDR3 protein, matching rows form one entry showing the most common genes and DNA. The sample records roughly 110,000 distinct CDR3 sequences, roughly 30% of which are singletons. The ten largest make up about 40% of the sample. What these receptors recognize is not known. Specimen: CD8+ T cells from cultured PBMCs, collected from culture after CMV antigen stimulation. The source is a human donor in good health (CMV status not recorded). Some clones in this sample may be carry-over from other donors' samples.

This sequence joins TRBV11-2 and TRBJ2-3; tentatively, D is TRBD1 (6 bases). This CDR3 is built from 15 residues. V lost 1 base and J 1 base, leaving 9 bases between the germline ends. Germline V gene data show CDR1 as SGHAT and CDR2 as FQNNGV. Written as DNA, the CDR3 is TGTGCCAGCAGCTTAGGGGGACAACGCACAGATACGCAGTATTTT. Amino acids: CASSLGGQRTDTQYF.

The J gene is TRBJ2-5, the V gene TRBV13; perhaps D is TRBD1 or TRBD2 (7 bases each). The V end lost 1 base, the J end lost 5 bases, and 23 bases lay between the germline ends. CDR1 is PRHDT, CDR2 FYEKMQ, per germline (reference sequence). CDR3 size: 18 residues. The CDR3 loop is CASSLAAPGGAPEETQYF. CDR3 coding DNA: TGTGCCAGCAGCTTAGCCGCTCCAGGGGGGGCACCAGAGGAGACCCAGTACTTC.

V and J are TRBV28 and TRBJ1-1, with 9 bases fitting TRBD1. This CDR3 comprises 17 residues. The V segment lost 2 bases and the J segment 3 bases; nucleotides outside the gene matches: 10. Germline V gene sequence: CDR1 MDHEN, CDR2 SYDVKM. The CDR3 DNA reads as TGTGCCAGCAGTTTAACAGGGGGCGCCGGGTTTGACACTGAAGCTTTCTTT. It yields the protein CASSLTGGAGFDTEAFF.

The chain has TRBV20-1 and TRBJ2-7; no definite D call. Trimming took 6 bases from V and 2 from J, leaving 17 bases between them. The V gene's germline CDR1 is DFQATT and CDR2 SNEGSKA (reference sequence). The CDR3 loop spans 14 amino acids. CDR3 nucleotides: TGCAGTGCAACAACCGAGACCGAAACCTACGAGCAGTACTTC. Protein sequence: CSATTETETYEQYF.

This clonotype was seen more than once but under ten times. The V and J genes are TRBV5-1 and TRBJ2-1, with 11 bases lining up with TRBD2. CDR3 length equals 15 residues. The trim removed 2 bases at V and 5 bases at J, leaving 3 bases unmatched. Germline V lookup: CDR1 SGHRS, CDR2 YFSETQ. CDR3 sequence reads: CASSFSGGAHNEQFF. The CDR3, as DNA: TGCGCCAGCAGCTTTAGCGGGGGGGCCCACAATGAGCAGTTCTTC.

The chain is built from TRBV18 and TRBJ1-4; D is ambiguous. V shed 3 bases and J shed 0 bases, with 14 bases lying between them. This CDR3 is 17 amino acids long. Germline values: CDR1 KGHSH, CDR2 LQKENI. The CDR3 DNA follows: TGTGCCAGCTCACCCCGGGCAGACTACGCAACTAATGAAAAACTGTTTTTT. It translates to CASSPRADYATNEKLFF.

DNA for the CDR3: TGTGCCAGCAGTACACAGCAGTCGGGGTGGGAGAACACTGAAGCTTTCTTT. Amino acids: CASSTQQSGWENTEAFF. The genes are TRBV6-2 or TRBV6-3 and TRBJ1-1; D is unclear. V was trimmed by 5 bases and J by 1 base, leaving 20 bases between them. The germline V gene has CDR1 MNHEY and CDR2 SVGEGT. This CDR3 has 17 residues.

This clonotype occurred many times. The chain carries TRBV7-2 and TRBJ2-7; D might be TRBD2 (6 bases). CDR1 is SGHTA, CDR2 FQGNSA, per germline. Trimming pared 5 bases from V and 2 bases from J, leaving 16 bases between. The CDR3 runs 15 residues. This CDR3 reads CASSPWDSRTYEQYF. The CDR3 DNA reads TGTGCCAGCAGCCCCTGGGACTCGCGAACCTACGAGCAGTACTTC.

In this sample, this clonotype turned up a few times. The V gene is TRBV19, the J gene TRBJ2-1; no firm D call. Between the trimmed V and J ends, which lost 0 bases and 9 bases, there was a span of 9 bases. CDR1 is LNHDA, CDR2 SQIVND, per germline (reference sequence). The CDR3 consists of 13 residues. This chain's CDR3 is CASSIDMAGEQFF. The CDR3 DNA is TGTGCCAGTAGTATAGATATGGCCGGTGAGCAGTTCTTC.

This clonotype has a single count. The chain couples TRBV4-1 to TRBJ2-7, with TRBD2 matching over 7 bases. The length of the CDR3 is 15 residues. With V trimmed by 1 base and J by 0 bases, 3 bases remained unmatched. Germline V gives CDR1 MGHRA, CDR2 YSYEKL. As DNA, the CDR3 is TGCGCCAGCAGCCAAGGAGCGGGGAGCTCCTACGAGCAGTACTTC. Its translation: CASSQGAGSSYEQYF.

This sequence joins TRBV5-6 and TRBJ2-2; 10 nucleotides match TRBD1. J was trimmed by 8 bases and V by 5 bases; bases with no gene match: 15. The CDR3 has 17 amino acids. The germline gives CDR1 SGHDT, CDR2 YYEEEE. The CDR3 nucleotides read TGTGCCAGCAGATCCTCCGGGACAGGGGCACCCAGGGGGGAGCTGTTTTTT. Encoded protein: CASRSSGTGAPRGELFF. Using reference TRBV5-6 and TRBJ2-2 for the parts outside the CDR3, the full variable domain is DAGVTQSPTHLIKTRGQQVTLRCSPKSGHDTVSWYQQALGQGPQFIFQYYEEEERQRGNFPDRFSGHQFPNYSSELNVNALLLGDSALYLCASRSSGTGAPRGELFFGEGSRLTVL.

The chain joins TRBV12-5 to TRBJ1-5; 7 positions agree with TRBD1. This CDR3 contains 14 residues. V lost 5 bases to trimming and J lost 4 bases; unmatched junction nucleotides: 5. From germline, CDR1 is LGHNT and CDR2 FRNRAP. The CDR3 is CASGPGTENQPQHF. In DNA form, the CDR3 reads TGTGCTAGTGGTCCCGGGACAGAGAATCAGCCCCAGCATTTT.